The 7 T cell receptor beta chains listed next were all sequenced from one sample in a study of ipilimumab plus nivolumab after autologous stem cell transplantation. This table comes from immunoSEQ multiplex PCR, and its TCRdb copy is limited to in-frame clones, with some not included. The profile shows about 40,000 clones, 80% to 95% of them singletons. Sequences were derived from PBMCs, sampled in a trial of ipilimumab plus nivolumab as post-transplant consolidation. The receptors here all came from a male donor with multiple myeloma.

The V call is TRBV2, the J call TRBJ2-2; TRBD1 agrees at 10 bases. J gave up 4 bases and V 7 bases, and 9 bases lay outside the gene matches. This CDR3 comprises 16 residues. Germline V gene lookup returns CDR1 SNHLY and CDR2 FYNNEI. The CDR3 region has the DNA TGTGCCAGCATTACCGGGACAGGGGTGTCCACCGGGGAGCTGTTTTTT. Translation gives CASITGTGVSTGELFF.

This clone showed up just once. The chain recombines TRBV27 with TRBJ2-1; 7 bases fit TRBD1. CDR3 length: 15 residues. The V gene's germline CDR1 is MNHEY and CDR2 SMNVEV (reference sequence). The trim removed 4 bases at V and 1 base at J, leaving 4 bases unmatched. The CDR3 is CASSYRDSSYNEQFF. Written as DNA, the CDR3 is TGTGCCAGCAGTTACCGGGACAGTTCCTACAATGAGCAGTTCTTC.

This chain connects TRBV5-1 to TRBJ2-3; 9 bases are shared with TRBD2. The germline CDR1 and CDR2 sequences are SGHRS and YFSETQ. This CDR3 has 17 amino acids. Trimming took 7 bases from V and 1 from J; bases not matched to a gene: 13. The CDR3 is CASRLGLATGGTDTQYF. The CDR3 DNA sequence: TGCGCCAGCCGCCTGGGACTAGCCACGGGCGGCACAGATACGCAGTATTTT.

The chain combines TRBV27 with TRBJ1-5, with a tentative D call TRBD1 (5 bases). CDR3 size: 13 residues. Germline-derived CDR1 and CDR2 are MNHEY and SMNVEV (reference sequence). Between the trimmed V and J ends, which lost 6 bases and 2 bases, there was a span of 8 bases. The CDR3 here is CASSLQGNQPQHF. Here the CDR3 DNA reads TGTGCCAGCAGCCTACAGGGCAATCAGCCCCAGCATTTT.

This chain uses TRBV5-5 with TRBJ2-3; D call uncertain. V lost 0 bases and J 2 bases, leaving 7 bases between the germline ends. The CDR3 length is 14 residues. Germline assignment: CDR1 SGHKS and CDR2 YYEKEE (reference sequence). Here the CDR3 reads CASSLGQFTDTQYF. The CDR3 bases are TGTGCCAGCAGCTTGGGCCAATTCACAGATACGCAGTATTTT.

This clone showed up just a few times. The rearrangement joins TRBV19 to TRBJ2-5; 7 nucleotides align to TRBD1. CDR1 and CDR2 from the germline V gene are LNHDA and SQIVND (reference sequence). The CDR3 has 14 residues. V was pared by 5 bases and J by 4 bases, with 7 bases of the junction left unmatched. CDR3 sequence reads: CASSGNRGGETQYF. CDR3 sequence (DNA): TGTGCCAGTAGTGGAAACAGGGGTGGAGAGACCCAGTACTTC.

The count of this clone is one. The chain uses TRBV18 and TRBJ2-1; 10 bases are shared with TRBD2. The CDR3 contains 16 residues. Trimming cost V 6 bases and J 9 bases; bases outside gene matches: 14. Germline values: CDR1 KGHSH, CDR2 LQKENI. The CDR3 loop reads CASSPTPSGGLGEQFF. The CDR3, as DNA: TGTGCCAGCTCCCCTACTCCTAGCGGGGGTCTAGGTGAGCAGTTCTTC.